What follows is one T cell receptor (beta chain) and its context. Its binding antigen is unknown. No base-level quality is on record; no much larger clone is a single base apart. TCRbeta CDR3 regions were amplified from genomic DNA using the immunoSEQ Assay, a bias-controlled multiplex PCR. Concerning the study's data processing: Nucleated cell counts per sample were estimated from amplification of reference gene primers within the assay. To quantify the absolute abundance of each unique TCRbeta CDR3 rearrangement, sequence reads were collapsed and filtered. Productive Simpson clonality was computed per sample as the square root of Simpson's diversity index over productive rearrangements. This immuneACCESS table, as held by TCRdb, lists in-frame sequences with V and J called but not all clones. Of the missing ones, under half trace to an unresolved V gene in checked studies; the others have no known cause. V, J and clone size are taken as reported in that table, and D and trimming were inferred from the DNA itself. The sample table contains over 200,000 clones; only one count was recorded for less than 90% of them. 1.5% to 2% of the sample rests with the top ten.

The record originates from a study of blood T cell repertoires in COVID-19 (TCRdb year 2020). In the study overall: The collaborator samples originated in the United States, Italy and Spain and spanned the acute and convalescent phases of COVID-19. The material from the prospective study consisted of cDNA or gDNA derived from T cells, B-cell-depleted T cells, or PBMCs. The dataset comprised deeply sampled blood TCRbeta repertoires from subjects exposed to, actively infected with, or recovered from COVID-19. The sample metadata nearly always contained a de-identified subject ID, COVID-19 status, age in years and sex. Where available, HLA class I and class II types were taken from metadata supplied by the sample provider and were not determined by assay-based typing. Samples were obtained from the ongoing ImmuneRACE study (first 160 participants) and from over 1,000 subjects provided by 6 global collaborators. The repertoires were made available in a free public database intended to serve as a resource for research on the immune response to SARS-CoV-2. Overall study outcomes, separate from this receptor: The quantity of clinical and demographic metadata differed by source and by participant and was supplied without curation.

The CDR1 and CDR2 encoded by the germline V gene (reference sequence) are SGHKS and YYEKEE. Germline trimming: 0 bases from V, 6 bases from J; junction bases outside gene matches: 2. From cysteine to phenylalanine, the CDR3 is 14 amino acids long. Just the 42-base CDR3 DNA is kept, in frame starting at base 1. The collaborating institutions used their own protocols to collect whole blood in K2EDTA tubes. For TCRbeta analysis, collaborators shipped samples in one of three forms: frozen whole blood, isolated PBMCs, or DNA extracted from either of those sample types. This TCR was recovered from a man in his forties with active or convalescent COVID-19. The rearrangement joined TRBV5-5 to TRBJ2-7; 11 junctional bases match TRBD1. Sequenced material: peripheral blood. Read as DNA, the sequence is TGTGCCAGCAGCTTGGAGGGGACAGGGGGCGAGCAGTACTTC. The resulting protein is CASSLEGTGGEQYF.